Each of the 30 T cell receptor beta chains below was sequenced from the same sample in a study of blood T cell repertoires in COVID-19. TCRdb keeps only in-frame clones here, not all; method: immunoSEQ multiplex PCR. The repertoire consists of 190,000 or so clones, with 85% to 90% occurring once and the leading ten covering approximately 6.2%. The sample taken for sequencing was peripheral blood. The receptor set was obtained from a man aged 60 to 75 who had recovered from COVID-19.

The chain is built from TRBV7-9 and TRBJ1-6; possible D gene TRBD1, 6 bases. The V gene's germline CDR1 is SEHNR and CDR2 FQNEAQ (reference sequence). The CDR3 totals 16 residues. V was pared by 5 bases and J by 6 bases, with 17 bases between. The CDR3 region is CASSTSQGRRNSPLHF. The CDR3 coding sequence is TGTGCCAGCAGCACCTCACAGGGAAGGCGTAATTCACCCCTCCACTTT.

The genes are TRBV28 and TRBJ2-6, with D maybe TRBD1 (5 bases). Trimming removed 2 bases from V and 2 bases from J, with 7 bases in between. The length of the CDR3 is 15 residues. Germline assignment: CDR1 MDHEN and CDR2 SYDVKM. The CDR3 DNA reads TGTGCCAGCAGTTTAAGGGGCACTGGGGCCAACGTCCTGACTTTC. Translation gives CASSLRGTGANVLTF.

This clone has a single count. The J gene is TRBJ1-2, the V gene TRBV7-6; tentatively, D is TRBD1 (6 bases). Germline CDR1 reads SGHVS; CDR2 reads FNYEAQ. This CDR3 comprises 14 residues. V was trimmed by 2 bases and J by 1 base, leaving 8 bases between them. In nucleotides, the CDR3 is TGTGCCAGCAGCTTACGACAGGATAACTATGGCTACACCTTC. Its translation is CASSLRQDNYGYTF.

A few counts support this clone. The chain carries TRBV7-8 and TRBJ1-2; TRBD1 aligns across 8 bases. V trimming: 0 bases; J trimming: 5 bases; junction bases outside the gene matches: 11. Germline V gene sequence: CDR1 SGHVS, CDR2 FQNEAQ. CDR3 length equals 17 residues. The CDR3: CASSLAALRTGIYGYTF. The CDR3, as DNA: TGTGCCAGCAGCTTAGCTGCCCTTCGGACAGGGATATATGGCTACACCTTC.

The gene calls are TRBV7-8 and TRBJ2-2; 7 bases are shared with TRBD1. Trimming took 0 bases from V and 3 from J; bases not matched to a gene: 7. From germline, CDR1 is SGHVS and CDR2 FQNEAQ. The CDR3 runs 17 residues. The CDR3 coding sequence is TGTGCCAGCAGCTTAGCCGGTGGGACAGCGGACACCGGGGAGCTGTTTTTT. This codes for CASSLAGGTADTGELFF.

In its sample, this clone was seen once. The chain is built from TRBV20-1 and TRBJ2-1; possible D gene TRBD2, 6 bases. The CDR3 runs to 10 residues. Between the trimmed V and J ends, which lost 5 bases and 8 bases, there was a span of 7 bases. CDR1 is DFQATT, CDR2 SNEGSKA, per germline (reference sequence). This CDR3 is CSALAYEQFF. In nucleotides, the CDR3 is TGCAGTGCTCTAGCGTATGAGCAGTTCTTC.

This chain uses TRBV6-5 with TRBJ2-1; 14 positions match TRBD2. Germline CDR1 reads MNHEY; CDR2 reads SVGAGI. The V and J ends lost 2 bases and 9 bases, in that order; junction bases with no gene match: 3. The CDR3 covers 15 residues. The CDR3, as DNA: TGTGCCAGCAGTTACGGACTAGCGGGAGGAAGTGAGCAGTTCTTC. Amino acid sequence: CASSYGLAGGSEQFF.

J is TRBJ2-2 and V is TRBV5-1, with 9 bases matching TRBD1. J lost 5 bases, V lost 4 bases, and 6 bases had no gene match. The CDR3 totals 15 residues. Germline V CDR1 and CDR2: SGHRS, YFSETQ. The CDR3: CASSPTGGVTGELFF. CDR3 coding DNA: TGCGCCAGCAGCCCGACAGGGGGGGTGACCGGGGAGCTGTTTTTT.

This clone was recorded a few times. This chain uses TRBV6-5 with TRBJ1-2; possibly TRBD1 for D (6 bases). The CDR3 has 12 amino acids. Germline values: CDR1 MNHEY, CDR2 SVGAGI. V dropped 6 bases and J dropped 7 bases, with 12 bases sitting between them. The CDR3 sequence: CASRAGGRGYTF. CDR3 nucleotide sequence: TGTGCCAGCAGGGCGGGGGGCCGTGGCTACACCTTC.

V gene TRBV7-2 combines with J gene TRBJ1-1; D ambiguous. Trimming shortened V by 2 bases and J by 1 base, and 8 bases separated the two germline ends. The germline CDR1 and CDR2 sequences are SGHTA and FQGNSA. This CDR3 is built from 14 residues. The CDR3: CASSLRRGNTEAFF. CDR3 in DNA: TGTGCCAGCAGCTTACGACGGGGGAACACTGAAGCTTTCTTT.

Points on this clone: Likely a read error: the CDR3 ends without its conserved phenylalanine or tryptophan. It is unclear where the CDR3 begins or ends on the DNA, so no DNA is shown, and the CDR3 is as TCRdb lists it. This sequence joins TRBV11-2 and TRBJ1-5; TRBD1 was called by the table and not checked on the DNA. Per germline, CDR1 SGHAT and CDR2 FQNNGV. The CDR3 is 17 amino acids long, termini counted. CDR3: CASSSQVERSSISPSTN.

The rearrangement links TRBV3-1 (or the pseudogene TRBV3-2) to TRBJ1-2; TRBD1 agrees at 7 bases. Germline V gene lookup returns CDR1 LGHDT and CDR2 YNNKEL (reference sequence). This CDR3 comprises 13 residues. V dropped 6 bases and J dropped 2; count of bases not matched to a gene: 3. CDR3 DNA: TGTGCCAGCAGTCCGACAGGGAACTATGGCTACACCTTC. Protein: CASSPTGNYGYTF.

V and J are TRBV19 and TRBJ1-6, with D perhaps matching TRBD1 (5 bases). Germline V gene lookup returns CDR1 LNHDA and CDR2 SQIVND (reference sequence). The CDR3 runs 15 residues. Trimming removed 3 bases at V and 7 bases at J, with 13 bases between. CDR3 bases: TGTGCCAGTAGTATTACTGACAGTGGGAATTCACCCCTCCACTTT. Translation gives CASSITDSGNSPLHF.

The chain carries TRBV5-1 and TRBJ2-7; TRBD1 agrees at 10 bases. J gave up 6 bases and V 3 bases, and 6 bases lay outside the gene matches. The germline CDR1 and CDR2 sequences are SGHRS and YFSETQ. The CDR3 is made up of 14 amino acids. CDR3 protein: CASSSGTGVREQYF. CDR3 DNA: TGCGCCAGCAGCTCCGGGACAGGGGTTCGCGAGCAGTACTTC.

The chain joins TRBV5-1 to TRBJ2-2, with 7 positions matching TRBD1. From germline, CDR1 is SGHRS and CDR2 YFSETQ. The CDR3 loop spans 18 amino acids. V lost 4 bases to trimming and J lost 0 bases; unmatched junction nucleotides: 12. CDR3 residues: CASSGRDRSFANTGELFF. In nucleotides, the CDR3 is TGCGCCAGCAGCGGAAGGGACAGATCATTCGCGAACACCGGGGAGCTGTTTTTT.

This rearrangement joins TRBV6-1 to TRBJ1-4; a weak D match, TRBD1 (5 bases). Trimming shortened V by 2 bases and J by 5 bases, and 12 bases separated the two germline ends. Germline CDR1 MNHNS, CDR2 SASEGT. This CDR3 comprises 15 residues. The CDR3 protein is CASSELGGVNEKLFF. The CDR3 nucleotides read TGTGCCAGCAGTGAACTGGGAGGGGTAAATGAAAAACTGTTTTTT.

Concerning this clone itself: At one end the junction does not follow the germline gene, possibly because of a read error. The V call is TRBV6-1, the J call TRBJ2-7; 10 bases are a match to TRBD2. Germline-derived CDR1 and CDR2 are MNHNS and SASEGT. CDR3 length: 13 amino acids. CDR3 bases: TGTGCCAGCAGTGAGGGAACAAAACTAGCGGGGTTTTTC. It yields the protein CASSEGTKLAGFF.

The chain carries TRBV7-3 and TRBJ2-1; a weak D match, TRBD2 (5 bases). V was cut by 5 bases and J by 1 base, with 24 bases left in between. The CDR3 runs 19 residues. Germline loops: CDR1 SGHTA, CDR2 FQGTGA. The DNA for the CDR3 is TGTGCCAGCAGCCAAAGAGCGGACTTTGGAATTTCGTCCTACAATGAGCAGTTCTTC. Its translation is CASSQRADFGISSYNEQFF.

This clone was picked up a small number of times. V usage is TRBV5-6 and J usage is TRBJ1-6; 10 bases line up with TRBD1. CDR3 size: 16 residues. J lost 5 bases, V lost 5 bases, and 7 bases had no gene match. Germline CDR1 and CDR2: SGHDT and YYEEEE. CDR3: CASRYGTGADNSPLHF. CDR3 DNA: TGTGCCAGCAGATATGGGACAGGGGCAGATAATTCACCCCTCCACTTT.

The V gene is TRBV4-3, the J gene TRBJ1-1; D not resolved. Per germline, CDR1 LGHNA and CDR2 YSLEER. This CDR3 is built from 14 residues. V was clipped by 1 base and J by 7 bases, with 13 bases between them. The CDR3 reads CASSQGAGMSEAFF. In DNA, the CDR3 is TGCGCCAGCAGCCAAGGGGCGGGGATGAGTGAAGCTTTCTTT.

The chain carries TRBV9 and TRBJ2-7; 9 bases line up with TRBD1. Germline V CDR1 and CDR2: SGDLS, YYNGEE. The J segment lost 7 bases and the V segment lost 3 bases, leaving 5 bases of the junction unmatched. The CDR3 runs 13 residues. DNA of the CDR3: TGTGCCAGCAGCGGAACCGGGACAGGGGAGCAGTACTTC. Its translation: CASSGTGTGEQYF.

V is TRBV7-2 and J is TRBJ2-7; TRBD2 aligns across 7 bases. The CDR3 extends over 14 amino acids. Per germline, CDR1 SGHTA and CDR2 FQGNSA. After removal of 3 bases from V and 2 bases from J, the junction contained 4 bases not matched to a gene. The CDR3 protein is CASSFGGRPYEQYF. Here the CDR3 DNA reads TGTGCCAGCAGCTTCGGGGGGAGGCCCTACGAGCAGTACTTC.

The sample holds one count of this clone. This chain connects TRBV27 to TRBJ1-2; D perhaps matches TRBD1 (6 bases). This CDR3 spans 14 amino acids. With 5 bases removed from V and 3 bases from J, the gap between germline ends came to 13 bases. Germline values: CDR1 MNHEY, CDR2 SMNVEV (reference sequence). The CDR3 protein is CASSQGNSYYGYTF. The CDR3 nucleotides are TGTGCCAGCAGTCAGGGGAACAGCTACTATGGCTACACCTTC.

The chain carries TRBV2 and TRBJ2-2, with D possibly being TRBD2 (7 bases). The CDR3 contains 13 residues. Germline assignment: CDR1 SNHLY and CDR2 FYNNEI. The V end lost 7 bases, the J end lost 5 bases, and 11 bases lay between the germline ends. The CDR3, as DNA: TGTGCCAGCACCAGGGGACTAACCGGGGAGCTGTTTTTT. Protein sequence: CASTRGLTGELFF.

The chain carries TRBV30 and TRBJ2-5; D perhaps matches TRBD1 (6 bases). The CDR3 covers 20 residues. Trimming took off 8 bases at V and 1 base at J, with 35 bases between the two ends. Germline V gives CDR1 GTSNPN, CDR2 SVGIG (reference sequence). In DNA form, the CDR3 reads TGTGCCAGTTCTCGCGTCAGGCGATCCCGGGGAACAGGGTTCCAAGAGACCCAGTACTTC. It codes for CASSRVRRSRGTGFQETQYF. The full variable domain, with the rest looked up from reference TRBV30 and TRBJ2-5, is SQTIHQWPATLVQPVGSPLSLECTVEGTSNPNLYWYRQAAGRGLQLLFYSVGIGQISSEVPQNLSASRPQDRQFILSSKKLLLSDSGFYLCASSRVRRSRGTGFQETQYFGPGTRLLVL.

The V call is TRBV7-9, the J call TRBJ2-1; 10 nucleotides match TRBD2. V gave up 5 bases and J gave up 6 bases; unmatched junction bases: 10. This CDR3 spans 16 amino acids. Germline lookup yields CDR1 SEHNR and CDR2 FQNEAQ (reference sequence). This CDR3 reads CASSPPLAGEGNEQFF. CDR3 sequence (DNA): TGTGCCAGCAGCCCCCCGCTAGCGGGAGAGGGCAATGAGCAGTTCTTC.

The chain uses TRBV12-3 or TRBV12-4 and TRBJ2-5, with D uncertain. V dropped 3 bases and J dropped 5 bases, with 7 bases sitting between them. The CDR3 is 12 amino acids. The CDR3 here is CASSFSVETQYF. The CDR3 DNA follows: TGTGCCAGCAGTTTTTCGGTGGAGACCCAGTACTTC.

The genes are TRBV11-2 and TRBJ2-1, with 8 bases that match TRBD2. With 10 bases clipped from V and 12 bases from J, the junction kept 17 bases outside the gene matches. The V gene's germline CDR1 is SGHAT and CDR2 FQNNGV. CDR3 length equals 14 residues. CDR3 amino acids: CATSGTSSNNLQFF. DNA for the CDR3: TGTGCCACTTCCGGGACTAGTAGCAACAATTTGCAGTTCTTC.

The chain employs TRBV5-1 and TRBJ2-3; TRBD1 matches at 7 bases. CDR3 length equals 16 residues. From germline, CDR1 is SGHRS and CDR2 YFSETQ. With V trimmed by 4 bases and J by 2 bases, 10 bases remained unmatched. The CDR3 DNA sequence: TGCGCCAGCAGCGAGATGACAGGGTCCCCCACAGATACGCAGTATTTT. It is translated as CASSEMTGSPTDTQYF.

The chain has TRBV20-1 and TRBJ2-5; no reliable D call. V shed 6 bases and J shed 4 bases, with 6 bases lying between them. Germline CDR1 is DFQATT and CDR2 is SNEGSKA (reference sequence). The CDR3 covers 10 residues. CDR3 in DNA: TGCAGTGCCCCTACAGAGACCCAGTACTTC. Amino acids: CSAPTETQYF.